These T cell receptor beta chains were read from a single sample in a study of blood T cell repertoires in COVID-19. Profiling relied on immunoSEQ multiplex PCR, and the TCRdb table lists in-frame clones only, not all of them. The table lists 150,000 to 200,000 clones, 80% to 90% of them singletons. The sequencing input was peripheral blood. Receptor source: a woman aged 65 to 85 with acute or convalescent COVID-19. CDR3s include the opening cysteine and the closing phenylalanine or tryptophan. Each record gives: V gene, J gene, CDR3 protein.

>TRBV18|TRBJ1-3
CASSPPLLDRADLGNTIYF
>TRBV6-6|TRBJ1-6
CASSPRDSSYNSPLHF
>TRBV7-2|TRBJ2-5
CASSPRLAGVRETQYF
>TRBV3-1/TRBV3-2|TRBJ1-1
CASSQEPLGAFF
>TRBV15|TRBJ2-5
CATSRDPGGQETQYF
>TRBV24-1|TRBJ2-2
CATSDLQGTAFTGELFF
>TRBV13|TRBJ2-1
CASSPPSLAGDVNEQFF
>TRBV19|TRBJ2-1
CASSIGGLRENEQFF
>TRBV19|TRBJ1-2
CASSMRRGTANGYTF
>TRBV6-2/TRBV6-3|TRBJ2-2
CASSSSGTSGGELFF
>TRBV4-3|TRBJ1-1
CASSQEVLIGGLATEAFF
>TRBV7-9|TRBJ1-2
CASSPLGTGPYGYTF
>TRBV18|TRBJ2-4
CASSATGAKNIQYF
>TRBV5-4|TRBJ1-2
CASSLAGRFYGYTF
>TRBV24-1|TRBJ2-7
CATSHQGSEQYF
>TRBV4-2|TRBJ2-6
CASSQERQGLVSGANVLTF
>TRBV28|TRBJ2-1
CASSPPTGTSGNNEQFF
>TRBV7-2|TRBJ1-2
CASSIEGGYGYTF
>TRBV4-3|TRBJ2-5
CASSQEYWETQYF
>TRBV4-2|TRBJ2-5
CASSQAGQAGETQYF
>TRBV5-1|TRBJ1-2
CASSRTGGTYGYTF
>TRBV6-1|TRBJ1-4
CASSDYRVPEKLFF
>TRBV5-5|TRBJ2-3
CASSLENSGRVRTQYF
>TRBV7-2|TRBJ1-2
CASTIRRDRAGYTF
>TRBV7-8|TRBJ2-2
CASSLSEGPNTGELFF
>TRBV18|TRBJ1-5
CASSPSTDQPQHF
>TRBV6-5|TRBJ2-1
CASSPGLADNEQFF
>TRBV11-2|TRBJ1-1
CASSRDRVMNTEAFF
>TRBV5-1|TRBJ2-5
CASSLAELGLETQYF
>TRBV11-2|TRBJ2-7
CASSSGQDPSYEQYF
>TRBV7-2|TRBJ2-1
CASSLEFLNEQFF
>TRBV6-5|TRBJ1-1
CASSSGEARVNTEAFF
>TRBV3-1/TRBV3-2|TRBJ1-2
CASARSAARRDGYTF
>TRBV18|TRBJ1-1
CASSLRQTEAFF
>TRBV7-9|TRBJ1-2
CASSLGGSRYGYTF
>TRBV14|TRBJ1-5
CASSQFIQGRLSQPQHF
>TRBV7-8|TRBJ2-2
CASSRPLSGVVPGELFF
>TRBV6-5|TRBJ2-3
CASTQGTTDTQYF
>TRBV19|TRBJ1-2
CASSIDGRDRYGYTF
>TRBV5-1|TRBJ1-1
CASSSGNTEAFF
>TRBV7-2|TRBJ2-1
CASSLVLAGGNGEQFF
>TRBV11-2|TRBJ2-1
CASSSPRVSYNEQFF
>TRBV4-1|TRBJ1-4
CASSQVARGREKLFF
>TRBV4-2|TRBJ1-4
CASSQVSGGSREKLFF
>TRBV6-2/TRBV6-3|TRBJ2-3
CASSYGVGASTDTQYF
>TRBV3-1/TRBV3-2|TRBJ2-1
CASSQERGGRASGNEQFF
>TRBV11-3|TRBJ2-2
CASSFSPSGRPDTGELFF
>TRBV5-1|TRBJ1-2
CASSPDSITGGAEGYTF
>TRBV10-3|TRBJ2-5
CATGTPQETQYF
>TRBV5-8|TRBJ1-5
CASSRGDSNQPQHF
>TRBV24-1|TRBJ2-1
CATSDPPGTGAYNEQFF
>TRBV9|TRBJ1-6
CASSARGLGNSPLHF
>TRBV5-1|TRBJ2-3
CASSPEFASTDTQYF
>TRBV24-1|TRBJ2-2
CATSDMTSGRITGELFF
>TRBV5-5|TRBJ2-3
CASSRDRSLGTFTDTQYF
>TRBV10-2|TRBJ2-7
CASSEGGTGGGQYF
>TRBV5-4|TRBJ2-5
CASSPGTSGGSGQETQYF
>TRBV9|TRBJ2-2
CASSVDGPETGELFF
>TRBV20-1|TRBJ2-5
CSASDVLVAGTQYF
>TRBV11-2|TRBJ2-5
CANSAGSGPTGETQYF